This record concerns one T cell receptor beta chain sequence. The antigen is undetermined. Profiling relied on immunoSEQ multiplex PCR, and the TCRdb table lists in-frame clones only, not all of them. Here the sample spans 20,000 to 25,000 clones, roughly 84% being singletons. These data come from a study of OX40 agonist ivuxolimab in advanced cancers. Study in general: With ivuxolimab, an agonistic anti-OX40 (CD134) antibody, patients were treated.

Germline V lookup: CDR1 SGHVS, CDR2 FQNEAQ. The V and J ends lost 5 bases and 5 bases respectively, with 18 bases between them. CDR3 length: 15 amino acids. Study findings and constraints: Also present in some nonresponders was a low level of normalized T-cell clonal expansion.

The source is an adult with an advanced solid tumor such as melanoma, head and neck, liver or kidney cancer. The gene calls are TRBV7-8 and TRBJ2-5; the D gene is possibly TRBD2 (5 bases). This material consisted of CD4+ or CD8+ T cells sorted from blood, taken in a trial of the OX40 agonist ivuxolimab. The CDR3 DNA sequence: TGTGCCAGCAGCCTGCTGGAGACTACGGGGGAGACCCAGTACTTC. It yields the protein CASSLLETTGETQYF.